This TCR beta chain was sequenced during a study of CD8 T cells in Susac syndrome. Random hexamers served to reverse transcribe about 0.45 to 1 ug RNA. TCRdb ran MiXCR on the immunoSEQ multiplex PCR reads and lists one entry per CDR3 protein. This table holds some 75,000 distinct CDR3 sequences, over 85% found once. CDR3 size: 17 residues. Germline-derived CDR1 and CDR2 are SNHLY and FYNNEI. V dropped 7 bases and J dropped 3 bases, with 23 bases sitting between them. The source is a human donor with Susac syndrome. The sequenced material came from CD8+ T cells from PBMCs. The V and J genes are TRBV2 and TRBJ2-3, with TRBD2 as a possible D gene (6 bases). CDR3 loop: CASIAGPGSSQTDTQYF. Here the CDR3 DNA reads TGTGCCAGCATCGCGGGGCCCGGGAGTTCGCAGACAGATACGCAGTATTTT.